Below are 30 T cell receptor beta chains sequenced from a single sample in a study of blood T cell repertoires in COVID-19. TCRdb keeps only in-frame clones here, not all; method: immunoSEQ multiplex PCR. Altogether about 320,000 clones are present, around 86% being singletons, with the ten largest covering 8% to 13%. Sequenced input: PBMCs or T cells enriched from blood (not recorded which). Source of these receptors: a woman between 18 and 29 years old who had recovered from COVID-19.

This clone was detected a few times. The CDR3 bases are TGTGCCAGTAGCCGATCCGGGGAAGGAGGCTACACCTTC. Translating it yields CASSRSGEGGYTF. The V and J genes are TRBV19 and TRBJ1-2; D ambiguous. V was clipped by 6 bases and J by 8 bases, with 16 bases between them. CDR3 length: 13 residues. Germline V CDR1 and CDR2: LNHDA, SQIVND (reference sequence).

This chain joins TRBV24-1 and TRBJ2-2, with 12 bases that match TRBD2. This CDR3 is 18 amino acids long. Losses at the gene ends were 2 bases for V and 6 bases for J; bases not matched to a gene: 9. Germline loops: CDR1 KGHDR, CDR2 SFDVKD. CDR3 residues: CATSDSTSGRWSAGELFF. For the CDR3, the DNA is TGTGCCACCAGTGATTCCACTAGCGGGAGGTGGTCGGCCGGGGAGCTGTTTTTT.

The chain recombines TRBV12-3 or TRBV12-4 with TRBJ1-4; D unclear. This CDR3 spans 13 amino acids. V lost 10 bases, J lost 5 bases, and 14 bases lay in between. The CDR3: CATTDGLNEKLFF. DNA for the CDR3: TGTGCCACCACGGACGGACTAAATGAAAAACTGTTTTTT.

The gene calls are TRBV3-1 (or the pseudogene TRBV3-2) and TRBJ1-1; 11 bases are a match to TRBD1. CDR3 length: 17 residues. Losses at the gene ends were 0 bases for V and 4 bases for J; bases not matched to a gene: 7. Per germline, CDR1 LGHDT and CDR2 YNNKEL (reference sequence). In DNA, the CDR3 is TGTGCCAGCAGCCAAGAGTGGACAGGGGGCATAATCACTGAAGCTTTCTTT. It translates to CASSQEWTGGIITEAFF.

The rearrangement joins TRBV2 to TRBJ2-1; 7 nucleotides line up with TRBD2. This CDR3 region has 16 residues. Germline trimming cut 7 bases from V and 10 bases from J; bases unmatched to any gene: 19. The germline gives CDR1 SNHLY, CDR2 FYNNEI. CDR3 loop: CASIYSGTGGSEEQFF. As DNA, the CDR3 is TGTGCCAGCATTTACTCCGGGACGGGGGGATCAGAGGAGCAGTTCTTC.

This clone was observed once. This CDR3 is CASSVGGSGTKNIQYF. The CDR3 nucleotides are TGTGCCAGCAGCGTTGGGGGGAGTGGGACCAAAAACATTCAGTACTTC. V usage is TRBV9 and J usage is TRBJ2-4, with a tentative D call TRBD2 (6 bases). Germline V CDR1 and CDR2: SGDLS, YYNGEE. V was shortened by 2 bases and J by 2 bases, with 14 bases between the two germline ends. The CDR3 has 16 residues.

This chain links TRBV9 with TRBJ1-2, with 8 bases identical to TRBD1. With 3 bases clipped from V and 3 bases from J, the junction kept 13 bases outside the gene matches. This CDR3 is built from 17 residues. Germline values: CDR1 SGDLS, CDR2 YYNGEE. For the CDR3, the DNA is TGTGCCAGCAGCGGAGAAGCGGGACAGGTAGATTACTATGGCTACACCTTC. As protein: CASSGEAGQVDYYGYTF.

The rearrangement links TRBV5-4 to TRBJ2-5; D may be TRBD2 (6 bases). Trimming cost V 4 bases and J 3 bases, with 10 bases left between them. The length of the CDR3 is 13 residues. Per germline, CDR1 SGHNT and CDR2 YYREEE (reference sequence). The DNA of the CDR3 is TGTGCCAGCAGCCCGCGGGGAGAAGAGACCCAGTACTTC. Translated: CASSPRGEETQYF.

Only a few counts were recorded for this clone. V usage is TRBV5-5 and J usage is TRBJ2-2, with a possible D match to TRBD2 (5 bases). Germline CDR1 reads SGHKS; CDR2 reads YYEKEE (reference sequence). CDR3 length: 15 residues. The ends were cut back, 7 bases at V and 6 bases at J, with 19 bases in the middle. The CDR3 region is CASFSLGTGAGELFF. The CDR3 DNA reads as TGTGCCAGCTTCTCGTTGGGAACCGGGGCCGGGGAGCTGTTTTTT.

The gene calls are TRBV2 and TRBJ2-2, with TRBD2 matching over 11 bases. The germline V gene has CDR1 SNHLY and CDR2 FYNNEI. With 6 bases clipped from V and 2 bases from J, the junction kept 8 bases outside the gene matches. CDR3 size: 17 residues. The chain's CDR3 is CASRALAGALNTGELFF. CDR3 nucleotides: TGTGCCAGCAGAGCACTAGCGGGGGCCTTAAACACCGGGGAGCTGTTTTTT.

V is TRBV10-1 and J is TRBJ2-1; 7 bases map to TRBD2. V shed 5 bases and J 6 bases; nucleotides not matched to a gene: 7. Germline V gives CDR1 WNHNN, CDR2 SYGVQD (reference sequence). This CDR3 is built from 14 residues. CDR3 nucleotides: TGCGCCAGCAGTAGCGGGAATCTAGGCAATGAGCAGTTCTTC. Its translation: CASSSGNLGNEQFF.

The chain uses TRBV18 and TRBJ1-2, with D possibly TRBD1 on 5 matching bases. Germline V CDR1 and CDR2: KGHSH, LQKENI. The CDR3 totals 14 residues. V lost 3 bases to trimming and J lost 4 bases, with 12 bases between them. CDR3 amino acids: CASSPPGTSYGYTF. The CDR3 nucleotides read TGTGCCAGCTCACCCCCCGGGACTTCCTATGGCTACACCTTC.

The rearrangement uses TRBV10-2 and TRBJ1-2; weak D call: TRBD1 (6 bases). Trimming took off 0 bases at V and 7 bases at J, with 12 bases between the two ends. Germline-derived CDR1 and CDR2 are WSHSY and SAAADI. This CDR3 contains 14 residues. The CDR3 DNA sequence: TGCGCCAGCAGTGAGTCGGTGGGGGCTACTGGCTACACCTTC. Protein sequence: CASSESVGATGYTF.

The chain is built from TRBV4-1 and TRBJ2-7; 12 bases are a match to TRBD1. This CDR3 comprises 16 residues. Germline lookup yields CDR1 MGHRA and CDR2 YSYEKL. Losses at the gene ends were 2 bases for V and 7 bases for J; bases not matched to a gene: 9. CDR3 in amino acids: CASSQFYRDRGLEQYF. In DNA, the CDR3 is TGCGCCAGCAGCCAATTCTACCGGGACAGGGGGCTTGAGCAGTACTTC.

In its sample, this clone was seen once. V gene TRBV5-8 combines with J gene TRBJ2-1; TRBD1 might be the D (8 bases). The CDR3 covers 14 residues. Per germline, CDR1 SGHTS and CDR2 YDEGEE. With 0 bases removed from V and 8 bases from J, the gap between germline ends came to 12 bases. The CDR3 loop reads CASSLDRGRDEQFF. DNA of the CDR3: TGTGCCAGCAGCTTGGACAGGGGGAGGGATGAGCAGTTCTTC.

V usage is TRBV7-9 and J usage is TRBJ1-3, with D unresolved. The CDR3 length is 14 residues. The V end was cut by 6 bases, the J end by 0 bases, with 9 bases between. From germline, CDR1 is SEHNR and CDR2 FQNEAQ (reference sequence). This CDR3 reads CASRKQSSGNTIYF. CDR3 DNA sequence: TGTGCCAGCAGGAAACAGAGCTCTGGAAACACCATATATTTT.

V gene TRBV6-5 combines with J gene TRBJ1-1; D might be TRBD1 (5 bases). Trimming cost V 5 bases and J 1 base, with 11 bases left between them. CDR1 is MNHEY, CDR2 SVGAGI, per germline. CDR3 length: 14 residues. The CDR3 loop is CASSLGQTNTEAFF. DNA for the CDR3: TGTGCCAGCAGTCTCGGACAAACGAACACTGAAGCTTTCTTT.

The chain is built from TRBV30 and TRBJ1-4; 7 nucleotides match TRBD1. CDR1 is GTSNPN and CDR2 is SVGIG in the germline V gene (reference sequence). This CDR3 is 17 amino acids long. After removal of 1 base from V and 2 bases from J, the junction contained 10 bases not matched to a gene. DNA of the CDR3: TGTGCCTGGAGTGCTTATCTAGGGGGCGCGACTAATGAAAAACTGTTTTTT. Translated, it gives CAWSAYLGGATNEKLFF.

This clone appeared once. The chain has TRBV12-3 or TRBV12-4 and TRBJ1-2; no clear D gene. This CDR3 has 12 amino acids. The V gene lost 8 bases and the J gene lost 4 bases, with 11 bases spanning the gap. For the CDR3, the DNA is TGTGCCAGCTCGAGGGAATCCTATGGCTACACCTTC. Encoded protein: CASSRESYGYTF.

The chain employs TRBV2 and TRBJ2-4, with 8 positions matching TRBD1. The junction had 3 bases not matched to a gene; V was cut back by 8 bases and J by 3 bases. Germline V gene lookup returns CDR1 SNHLY and CDR2 FYNNEI. The length of the CDR3 is 13 residues. The CDR3 spells CASGDRNKNIQYF. As DNA, the CDR3 is TGTGCCAGCGGGGACAGGAACAAAAACATTCAGTACTTC. The whole variable domain, filled in from reference TRBV2 and TRBJ2-4, reads EPEVTQTPSHQVTQMGQEVILRCVPISNHLYFYWYRQILGQKVEFLVSFYNNEISEKSEIFDDQFSVERPDGSNFTLKIRSTKLEDSAMYFCASGDRNKNIQYFGAGTRLSVL.

The CDR3 DNA is TGTGCCAGCAGAGGACAGCCAGGGTCACCCCTCCACTTT. Its translation: CASRGQPGSPLHF. The rearrangement links TRBV2 to TRBJ1-6, with a possible D match to TRBD1 (6 bases). Germline V lookup: CDR1 SNHLY, CDR2 FYNNEI. The CDR3 length is 13 residues. Between the trimmed V and J ends, which lost 6 bases and 10 bases, there was a span of 13 bases. Filled out from reference TRBV2 and TRBJ1-6, the complete variable domain reads EPEVTQTPSHQVTQMGQEVILRCVPISNHLYFYWYRQILGQKVEFLVSFYNNEISEKSEIFDDQFSVERPDGSNFTLKIRSTKLEDSAMYFCASRGQPGSPLHFGNGTRLTVT.

The V and J genes are TRBV5-1 and TRBJ2-3, with TRBD1 as a possible D gene (6 bases). The V gene's germline CDR1 is SGHRS and CDR2 YFSETQ. CDR3 length equals 16 residues. Trimming took 1 base from V and 4 from J, leaving 16 bases between them. CDR3 sequence: CASSLSGRGFADTQYF. DNA of the CDR3: TGCGCCAGCAGCTTGTCGGGCAGGGGATTCGCAGATACGCAGTATTTT. Using reference TRBV5-1 and TRBJ2-3 for the parts outside the CDR3, the full variable domain is KAGVTQTPRYLIKTRGQQVTLSCSPISGHRSVSWYQQTPGQGLQFLFEYFSETQRNKGNFPGRFSGRQFSNSRSEMNVSTLELGDSALYLCASSLSGRGFADTQYFGPGTRLTVL.

The rearrangement links TRBV9 to TRBJ2-7, with D perhaps matching TRBD2 (5 bases). This CDR3 spans 13 amino acids. Trimming took 4 bases from V and 0 from J, leaving 8 bases between them. Germline V gene data show CDR1 as SGDLS and CDR2 as YYNGEE. The CDR3: CASSPGVSYEQYF. The CDR3 nucleotides read TGTGCCAGCAGCCCCGGGGTCTCCTACGAGCAGTACTTC.

J is TRBJ1-5 and V is TRBV19, with 7 bases that match TRBD1. The V and J ends lost 1 base and 6 bases, in that order; junction bases with no gene match: 6. This CDR3 is 15 amino acids long. Per germline, CDR1 LNHDA and CDR2 SQIVND (reference sequence). The DNA for the CDR3 is TGTGCCAGTAGTATAGGACAGGGAGGTAGTCAGCCCCAGCATTTT. This gives the protein CASSIGQGGSQPQHF.

V gene TRBV7-2 combines with J gene TRBJ2-5, with 9 bases matching TRBD2. The V and J ends lost 6 bases and 5 bases, in that order; junction bases with no gene match: 4. Germline CDR1 is SGHTA and CDR2 is FQGNSA. This CDR3 comprises 13 residues. The CDR3 DNA reads TGTGCCAGCAGACCGCGGGGGGGGGAGACCCAGTACTTC. Protein sequence: CASRPRGGETQYF.

The V and J genes are TRBV24-1 and TRBJ2-1, with D maybe TRBD1 (5 bases). V was shortened by 0 bases and J by 8 bases, with 13 bases between the two germline ends. Per germline, CDR1 KGHDR and CDR2 SFDVKD. The CDR3 length is 15 residues. The CDR3: CATSDLSQGFDEQFF. The CDR3 nucleotides are TGTGCCACCAGTGATTTGTCCCAGGGTTTCGATGAGCAGTTCTTC.

Only one count was recorded for this clone. The chain is built from TRBV4-2 and TRBJ1-1; D possibly corresponds to TRBD1 (6 bases). CDR3 length equals 18 residues. The germline V gene has CDR1 LGHNA and CDR2 YNFKEQ. Trimming cost V 3 bases and J 3 bases, with 23 bases left between them. This chain's CDR3 is CASSQRRQGSTMDTEAFF. CDR3 sequence (DNA): TGTGCCAGCAGCCAGAGGAGGCAGGGGTCAACCATGGACACTGAAGCTTTCTTT.

The chain uses TRBV7-9 and TRBJ1-4; 7 bases are a match to TRBD1. The junction had 11 bases not matched to a gene; V was cut back by 5 bases and J by 8 bases. Germline CDR1 reads SEHNR; CDR2 reads FQNEAQ (reference sequence). The length of the CDR3 is 15 residues. The CDR3 is CASSRSWDRNEKLFF. The CDR3 region has the DNA TGTGCCAGCAGCCGAAGTTGGGACAGAAACGAAAAACTGTTTTTT.

The chain links TRBV11-2 to TRBJ1-2; 11 bases match TRBD1. CDR3 size: 17 residues. Unmatched junction bases numbered 10, after V lost 4 bases and J lost 3 bases. Germline V CDR1 and CDR2: SGHAT, FQNNGV. The CDR3 coding sequence is TGTGCCAGCAGCTCAACCGGGACAGGGGGTCTATACTATGGCTACACCTTC. This translates into CASSSTGTGGLYYGYTF.

The chain carries TRBV28 and TRBJ1-2; D is uncertain. This CDR3 comprises 13 residues. In germline, CDR1 is MDHEN, CDR2 SYDVKM. V was cut by 7 bases and J by 8 bases, with 17 bases left in between. CDR3 DNA sequence: TGTGCCAGCACCCCCCCTGAACCCGGGGGCTACACCTTC. This gives the protein CASTPPEPGGYTF.